Listed here are 28 T cell receptor beta chains from one sample, sequenced in a study of blood T cell repertoires in COVID-19. Method: immunoSEQ multiplex PCR; TCRdb's copy keeps in-frame clones and lacks some. The sample includes around 130,000 clones, about 84% of them seen just once. Material: peripheral blood. The receptor set was obtained from a man between 60 and 75 years old with acute or convalescent COVID-19.

This chain joins TRBV27 and TRBJ2-5, with 11 bases identical to TRBD1. V was pared by 5 bases and J by 0 bases, with 8 bases of the junction left unmatched. This CDR3 has 17 amino acids. The V gene's germline CDR1 is MNHEY and CDR2 SMNVEV (reference sequence). In DNA form, the CDR3 reads TGTGCCAGCAGTCCTTCCTGGACAGGGGGCGACCAAGAGACCCAGTACTTC. Its translation is CASSPSWTGGDQETQYF.

This chain links TRBV28 with TRBJ2-2; 9 nucleotides line up with TRBD1. CDR3 size: 14 residues. From germline, CDR1 is MDHEN and CDR2 SYDVKM. V dropped 7 bases and J dropped 2; count of bases not matched to a gene: 2. CDR3 sequence reads: CASKGQGNTGELFF. CDR3 bases: TGTGCCAGCAAGGGACAGGGAAACACCGGGGAGCTGTTTTTT.

The chain uses TRBV6-2 or TRBV6-3 and TRBJ2-4; maybe TRBD2 (6 bases). The CDR3 contains 14 residues. Trimming cost V 5 bases and J 8 bases, with 16 bases left between them. Looked up from germline, CDR1 is MNHEY and CDR2 is SVGEGT. CDR3 region: CASSPGTGGDIQYF. CDR3 coding DNA: TGTGCCAGCAGTCCCGGGACCGGGGGAGACATTCAGTACTTC.

This clone was recorded once. V is TRBV5-8 and J is TRBJ2-7; 7 bases fit TRBD2. The CDR3 covers 16 residues. From germline, CDR1 is SGHTS and CDR2 YDEGEE. Trimming at V came to 0 bases and at J to 0 bases, leaving 6 bases not matched to a gene. CDR3 sequence (DNA): TGTGCCAGCAGCTTGGCCCCCGGGGGGAGCTCCTACGAGCAGTACTTC. It codes for CASSLAPGGSSYEQYF.

CDR3 amino acids: CASSLFGNTGELFF. The CDR3 DNA sequence: TGTGCCAGCAGTTTATTCGGGAACACCGGGGAGCTGTTTTTT. This rearrangement joins TRBV28 to TRBJ2-2, with D unresolved. This CDR3 has 14 residues. CDR1 MDHEN and CDR2 SYDVKM come from the germline V gene. Trimming left V 1 base short and J 1 base short, with 4 bases between. The whole variable domain, remainder taken from reference TRBV28 and TRBJ2-2, is DVKVTQSSRYLVKRTGEKVFLECVQDMDHENMFWYRQDPGLGLRLIYFSYDVKMKEKGDIPEGYSVSREKKERFSLILESASTNQTSMYLCASSLFGNTGELFFGEGSRLTVL.

This chain uses TRBV5-1 with TRBJ2-7; 8 bases are a match to TRBD1. After removal of 5 bases from V and 5 bases from J, the junction contained 6 bases not matched to a gene. CDR1 is SGHRS, CDR2 YFSETQ, per germline. CDR3 length equals 13 residues. The DNA for the CDR3 is TGCGCCAGCAGATACGACAGGGGAAACGAGCAGTACTTC. Protein product: CASRYDRGNEQYF.

The table lists this clone with a few counts. The J gene is TRBJ1-3, the V gene TRBV5-1; the D gene is possibly TRBD1 (5 bases). CDR1 is SGHRS and CDR2 is YFSETQ in the germline V gene. V lost 10 bases, J lost 0 bases, and 14 bases lay in between. The CDR3 length is 14 residues. The CDR3 DNA reads TGCGCCTCCAGGGAAGTTTCCTCTGGAAACACCATATATTTT. Translating it yields CASREVSSGNTIYF. The full variable domain, in which reference TRBV5-1 and TRBJ1-3 provide the parts outside the CDR3, is KAGVTQTPRYLIKTRGQQVTLSCSPISGHRSVSWYQQTPGQGLQFLFEYFSETQRNKGNFPGRFSGRQFSNSRSEMNVSTLELGDSALYLCASREVSSGNTIYFGEGSWLTVV.

V is TRBV16 and J is TRBJ1-6, with D perhaps matching TRBD1 (5 bases). Per the germline V gene, CDR1 is KGHSY and CDR2 is FQNENV. V gave up 4 bases and J gave up 10 bases, with 11 bases separating them. CDR3 length: 13 amino acids. The CDR3 sequence is CASSRFQGSPLHF. CDR3 DNA sequence: TGTGCCAGCAGCCGCTTCCAGGGATCACCCCTCCACTTT.

This clone was found a few times. The J gene is TRBJ2-2, the V gene TRBV6-1; a weak D match, TRBD2 (6 bases). From germline, CDR1 is MNHNS and CDR2 SASEGT. The CDR3 covers 14 residues. V lost 3 bases to trimming and J lost 4 bases, with 9 bases between them. DNA for the CDR3: TGTGCCAGCAGTGAGGGGGGTTCCACCGGGGAGCTGTTTTTT. Translating it yields CASSEGGSTGELFF.

V usage is TRBV7-9 and J usage is TRBJ2-1; the match to TRBD2 covers 10 bases. The V gene's germline CDR1 is SEHNR and CDR2 FQNEAQ (reference sequence). There are 17 residues in the CDR3. J lost 6 bases, V lost 2 bases, and 10 bases had no gene match. CDR3 sequence reads: CASSLTKASGSPNEQFF. The DNA of the CDR3 is TGTGCCAGCAGCTTAACAAAGGCTAGCGGGAGTCCCAATGAGCAGTTCTTC.

This chain uses TRBV4-3 with TRBJ1-1; 10 bases align to TRBD1. V shed 0 bases, J shed 2 bases, and the junction held 6 bases outside the gene matches. Per the germline V gene, CDR1 is LGHNA and CDR2 is YSLEER. This CDR3 is built from 17 residues. The DNA for the CDR3 is TGCGCCAGCAGCCAAGATAGGACAGGGGGATTTAACACTGAAGCTTTCTTT. Translation: CASSQDRTGGFNTEAFF.

The V call is TRBV6-5, the J call TRBJ1-1, with D uncertain. The CDR3 spans 14 residues. Germline V gene lookup returns CDR1 MNHEY and CDR2 SVGAGI. V gave up 6 bases and J gave up 0 bases, with 11 bases separating them. For the CDR3, the DNA is TGTGCCAGCAGCGGTCTCTTAATGAACACTGAAGCTTTCTTT. Translated: CASSGLLMNTEAFF.

This chain connects TRBV14 to TRBJ2-7; unclear D gene. The CDR3 has 13 amino acids. Trimming shortened V by 2 bases and J by 3 bases, and 8 bases separated the two germline ends. In germline, CDR1 is SGHDN, CDR2 FVKESK. The CDR3 nucleotides read TGTGCCAGCAGCCAAACAGTCTACTACGAGCAGTACTTC. Its translation is CASSQTVYYEQYF.

This clone has only one observation. The chain uses TRBV5-6 and TRBJ1-3; 7 positions agree with TRBD1. This CDR3 contains 14 residues. Germline CDR1 reads SGHDT; CDR2 reads YYEEEE. The trim removed 4 bases at V and 3 bases at J, leaving 4 bases unmatched. CDR3 in amino acids: CASSAGQIGNTIYF. CDR3 nucleotide sequence: TGTGCCAGCAGCGCGGGACAGATTGGAAACACCATATATTTT.

This clone was seen a single time. The chain is built from TRBV10-1 and TRBJ2-7; TRBD2 agrees at 8 bases. J lost 5 bases, V lost 11 bases, and 5 bases had no gene match. There are 11 residues in the CDR3. Germline CDR1 WNHNN, CDR2 SYGVQD (reference sequence). This CDR3 reads CAPRGGDEQYF. CDR3 DNA sequence: TGCGCCCCCCGGGGGGGGGACGAGCAGTACTTC.

This clone was seen more than once but under ten times. The rearrangement links TRBV5-5 to TRBJ1-3; D gene unclear. The V gene lost 2 bases and the J gene lost 0 bases, with 9 bases spanning the gap. This CDR3 has 15 residues. CDR1 and CDR2 from the germline V gene are SGHKS and YYEKEE (reference sequence). This CDR3 is CASSLGGHSGNTIYF. The DNA of the CDR3 is TGTGCCAGCAGCTTAGGCGGCCACTCTGGAAACACCATATATTTT.

A few counts support this clone. The gene calls are TRBV11-2 and TRBJ1-1; 10 nucleotides line up with TRBD1. CDR1 is SGHAT, CDR2 FQNNGV, per germline. The CDR3 is 14 residues long. V shed 4 bases, J shed 5 bases, and the junction held 4 bases outside the gene matches. The CDR3 sequence: CASSSRTGGTEAFF. In DNA form, the CDR3 reads TGTGCCAGCAGCTCCCGGACAGGGGGGACTGAAGCTTTCTTT.

V gene TRBV2 combines with J gene TRBJ2-4; tentative D call: TRBD2 (5 bases). The CDR3 is 13 amino acids. Germline CDR1 and CDR2: SNHLY and FYNNEI. The V and J ends lost 7 bases and 9 bases respectively, with 16 bases between them. The CDR3 here is CASMKERPSIQYF. DNA for the CDR3: TGTGCCAGCATGAAGGAGCGGCCAAGCATTCAGTACTTC.

V gene TRBV21-1 combines with J gene TRBJ1-2; the D call of TRBD1 is as the table states it, not checked on the DNA. TRBV21-1 is a known pseudogene. The CDR3 covers 14 residues. Here the CDR3 reads CASSKRGQIYGYTF. CDR3 DNA sequence: TGTGCCAGCAGCAAAAGGGGACAGATCTATGGCTACACCTTC.

The chain uses TRBV19 and TRBJ2-7; the match to TRBD1 covers 9 bases. Germline V gene data show CDR1 as LNHDA and CDR2 as SQIVND (reference sequence). The J segment lost 1 base and the V segment lost 3 bases, leaving 1 base of the junction unmatched. This CDR3 has 14 residues. The CDR3 spells CASSIGTGSYEQYF. CDR3 coding DNA: TGTGCCAGTAGTATTGGGACAGGGTCCTACGAGCAGTACTTC.

The chain uses TRBV5-4 and TRBJ1-1, with TRBD1 matching over 7 bases. This CDR3 contains 14 residues. The trim removed 4 bases at V and 1 base at J, leaving 4 bases unmatched. Germline V gene data show CDR1 as SGHNT and CDR2 as YYREEE (reference sequence). The CDR3 reads CASSAGQTNTEAFF. CDR3 sequence (DNA): TGTGCCAGCAGCGCGGGACAGACGAACACTGAAGCTTTCTTT.

V gene TRBV24-1 combines with J gene TRBJ2-5, with no clear D. Looked up from germline, CDR1 is KGHDR and CDR2 is SFDVKD. Trimming removed 4 bases from V and 2 bases from J, with 16 bases in between. The CDR3 covers 16 residues. CDR3 protein: CATSDPALDFQETQYF. CDR3 nucleotide sequence: TGTGCCACCAGTGACCCTGCCCTCGACTTTCAAGAGACCCAGTACTTC.

The chain has TRBV24-1 and TRBJ2-2; 10 bases fit TRBD1. The V gene's germline CDR1 is KGHDR and CDR2 SFDVKD. V shed 9 bases and J 6 bases; nucleotides not matched to a gene: 6. CDR3 length equals 14 residues. The CDR3: CATGPDRGAGELFF. CDR3 nucleotide sequence: TGTGCCACCGGACCGGACAGGGGGGCCGGGGAGCTGTTTTTT.

The gene calls are TRBV7-9 and TRBJ2-2, with TRBD1 as a possible D gene (6 bases). The CDR3 extends over 15 amino acids. Germline loops: CDR1 SEHNR, CDR2 FQNEAQ (reference sequence). V was cut by 2 bases and J by 8 bases, with 15 bases left in between. CDR3 region: CASSLNFNREGELFF. CDR3 coding DNA: TGTGCCAGCAGCTTAAATTTTAACAGGGAAGGGGAGCTGTTTTTT.

This chain links TRBV20-1 with TRBJ1-1; no clear D gene. The CDR3 covers 11 residues. Germline lookup yields CDR1 DFQATT and CDR2 SNEGSKA (reference sequence). V lost 6 bases to trimming and J lost 6 bases, with 11 bases between them. CDR3 nucleotide sequence: TGCAGTGCAGCACCGCCGGCTGAAGCTTTCTTT. This translates into CSAAPPAEAFF.

This clone appeared a single time. This chain connects TRBV4-3 to TRBJ2-4; D may be TRBD2 (6 bases). Trimming removed 0 bases from V and 1 base from J, with 16 bases in between. Looked up from germline, CDR1 is LGHNA and CDR2 is YSLEER. The CDR3 is made up of 18 amino acids. CDR3 protein: CASSQDTGRGYAKNIQYF. The CDR3 nucleotides read TGCGCCAGCAGCCAAGATACGGGTCGGGGGTATGCCAAAAACATTCAGTACTTC.

V usage is TRBV29-1 and J usage is TRBJ2-7; 7 bases match TRBD1. Trimming took 7 bases from V and 5 from J; bases not matched to a gene: 8. The germline CDR1 and CDR2 sequences are SQVTM and ANQGSEA. This CDR3 has 12 amino acids. DNA for the CDR3: TGCAGCGCCTCCCAGACAGGGAACGAGCAGTACTTC. This encodes CSASQTGNEQYF.

V gene TRBV28 combines with J gene TRBJ2-1, with 7 bases identical to TRBD2. This CDR3 spans 14 amino acids. CDR1 and CDR2 from the germline V gene are MDHEN and SYDVKM. V shed 6 bases, J shed 9 bases, and the junction held 11 bases outside the gene matches. The CDR3 DNA reads as TGTGCCAGCAGCGCGGGAGCGGTTCGGATTGAGCAGTTCTTC. Its protein is CASSAGAVRIEQFF.